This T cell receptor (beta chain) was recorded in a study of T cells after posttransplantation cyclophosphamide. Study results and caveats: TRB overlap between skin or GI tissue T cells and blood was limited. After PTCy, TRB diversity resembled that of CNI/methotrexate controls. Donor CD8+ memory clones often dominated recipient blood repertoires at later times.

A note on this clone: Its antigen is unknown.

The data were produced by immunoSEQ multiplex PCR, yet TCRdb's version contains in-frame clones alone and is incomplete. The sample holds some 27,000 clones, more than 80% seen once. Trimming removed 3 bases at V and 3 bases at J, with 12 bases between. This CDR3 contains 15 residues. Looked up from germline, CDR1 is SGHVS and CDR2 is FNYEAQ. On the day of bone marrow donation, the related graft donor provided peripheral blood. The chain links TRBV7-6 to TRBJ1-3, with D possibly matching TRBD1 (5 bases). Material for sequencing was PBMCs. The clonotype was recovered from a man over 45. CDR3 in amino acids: CASSFGEGIGNTIYF. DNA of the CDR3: TGTGCCAGCAGCTTTGGGGAGGGGATTGGAAACACCATATATTTT.